The rows below give T cell receptor beta chains drawn from one sample of a study of blood T cells in healthy people across ages. MiXCR, run by TCRdb on the 5' RACE reads, gives a single entry per CDR3 protein. This table holds hundreds of thousands of distinct CDR3 sequences, approximately 44% found once. What was sequenced was blood. All receptors come from a man in his sixties in good health. The conserved cysteine and the conserved F or W are not part of the CDR3 here.

v_gene	len	j_gene	CDR3aa
TRBV7-6	11	TRBJ2-7	ASSSGEGVHEY
TRBV10-3	15	TRBJ1-2	AISSTTQGQIRNGYT
TRBV7-9	14	TRBJ2-1	ASSDGTGDLYNEQF
TRBV4-1	12	TRBJ1-2	ASSQAGGPYGYT
TRBV4-1	12	TRBJ1-2	ASSRGTGGSGYT
TRBV6-6	11	TRBJ1-1	ASAATWNTEAF
TRBV5-6	12	TRBJ2-1	ASSLIRGYNEQF
TRBV4-3	12	TRBJ1-2	ASSQDRYNYGYT
TRBV20-1	11	TRBJ2-3	SARDSSTDTQY
TRBV2	11	TRBJ2-1	ATLRDSNNEQF
TRBV5-6	13	TRBJ2-5	ASRYQGTGLKTQY
TRBV20-1	12	TRBJ2-7	SALGPAEPYEQY